This record concerns one T cell receptor beta chain sequence. The trim removed 2 bases at V and 8 bases at J, leaving 6 bases unmatched. CDR3 length: 15 amino acids. Looked up from germline, CDR1 is MDHEN and CDR2 is SYDVKM. This record belongs to a study of CD8 T cells in Susac syndrome. About 0.5 to 1 ug RNA was reverse transcribed with random hexamers. From the immunoSEQ multiplex PCR reads, TCRdb called clonotypes with MiXCR, one entry per CDR3 protein. The data show about 85,000 distinct CDR3 sequences, with approximately 95% seen just once and roughly 0.44% held by the top ten. The chain has TRBV28 and TRBJ2-1, with 10 bases aligning to TRBD2. The material sequenced was CD8+ T cells from PBMCs. The clonotype comes from a human donor with Susac syndrome. The CDR3 nucleotides read TGTGCCAGCAGTTTAGGAGTAGCGGGAGGCCATGAGCAGTTCTTC. Translation: CASSLGVAGGHEQFF.